One sample yielded the 26 T cell receptor beta chains listed below, sequenced in a study of blood T cell repertoires in COVID-19. Libraries were prepared by immunoSEQ multiplex PCR; TCRdb keeps only in-frame clonotypes and omits some of them. Seen here are 180,000 or so clones, 81% observed once, and the top ten hold 8% to 13%. Sequenced material: peripheral blood. These receptors were obtained from a woman between 40 and 55 years old with COVID-19, enrolled during active disease.

The rearrangement uses TRBV11-1 and TRBJ1-1, with D possibly matching TRBD1 (5 bases). V shed 6 bases and J shed 1 base, with 15 bases lying between them. CDR1 and CDR2 (germline): SGHAT, FQDESV (reference sequence). The CDR3 has 15 amino acids. CDR3 sequence (DNA): TGTGCCAGCAGATACACCCCCACAGGGAACACTGAAGCTTTCTTT. Its protein product is CASRYTPTGNTEAFF.

The chain employs TRBV5-6 and TRBJ2-1; 9 positions match TRBD1. Germline V CDR1 and CDR2: SGHDT, YYEEEE. V lost 0 bases and J lost 2; bases outside the gene matches: 3. This CDR3 is 16 amino acids long. The CDR3 spells CASSLGDRETYNEQFF. For the CDR3, the DNA is TGTGCCAGCAGCTTGGGGGACAGGGAAACCTACAATGAGCAGTTCTTC.

The J gene is TRBJ1-4, the V gene TRBV7-8, with 9 bases identical to TRBD1. CDR1 is SGHVS and CDR2 is FQNEAQ in the germline V gene. After removal of 1 base from V and 6 bases from J, the junction contained 9 bases not matched to a gene. This CDR3 has 17 residues. In DNA, the CDR3 is TGTGCCAGCAGCTTAGACCAACAGGGGGCGCTGGATGAAAAACTGTTTTTT. This encodes CASSLDQQGALDEKLFF.

DNA of the CDR3: TGTGCCAGCAGCACCTCAGAATGGAGAAACTATGGCTACACCTTC. This sequence encodes CASSTSEWRNYGYTF. The chain couples TRBV7-8 to TRBJ1-2; D gene uncertain. Trimming removed 5 bases from V and 2 bases from J, with 15 bases in between. The CDR3 totals 15 residues. Germline CDR1 is SGHVS and CDR2 is FQNEAQ.

This chain's CDR3 is CASTLDSNQPQHF. The CDR3 bases are TGTGCCAGCACCCTAGATAGCAATCAGCCCCAGCATTTT. The chain links TRBV12-3 or TRBV12-4 to TRBJ1-5; D gene uncertain. V was cut by 7 bases and J by 0 bases, with 7 bases left in between. This CDR3 has 13 residues.

This chain links TRBV29-1 with TRBJ1-1; D is uncertain. Trimming left V 5 bases short and J 0 bases short, with 10 bases between. This CDR3 contains 13 residues. Germline assignment: CDR1 SQVTM and CDR2 ANQGSEA. This CDR3 reads CSVRVSMNTEAFF. CDR3 DNA: TGCAGCGTTAGAGTGTCCATGAACACTGAAGCTTTCTTT.

This clone was counted a single time. A read error may produce the germline difference seen at one junction end. This chain connects TRBV2 to TRBJ2-2; weak D call: TRBD1 (6 bases). CDR3 size: 11 residues. Germline V CDR1 and CDR2: SNHLY, FYNNEI. CDR3 in amino acids: CASRPAGALFF. The CDR3 coding sequence is TGTGCCAGCAGACCCGCAGGGGCGCTGTTTTTT.

J is TRBJ2-7 and V is TRBV5-4, with 9 bases fitting TRBD2. The CDR3 length is 15 residues. The V segment lost 4 bases and the J segment 5 bases; nucleotides outside the gene matches: 10. Germline lookup yields CDR1 SGHNT and CDR2 YYREEE (reference sequence). CDR3 sequence: CASSPSGRSAHEQYF. The CDR3 DNA reads TGTGCCAGCAGCCCGAGCGGGAGGTCCGCCCACGAGCAGTACTTC. The full variable domain, rest sourced from reference TRBV5-4 and TRBJ2-7, is ETGVTQSPTHLIKTRGQQVTLRCSSQSGHNTVSWYQQALGQGPQFIFQYYREEENGRGNFPPRFSGLQFPNYSSELNVNALELDDSALYLCASSPSGRSAHEQYFGPGTRLTVT.

J is TRBJ1-6 and V is TRBV6-5; 9 bases agree with TRBD1. The CDR3 runs to 15 residues. Trimming removed 0 bases from V and 9 bases from J; junction bases left unmatched: 3. CDR1 and CDR2 (germline): MNHEY, SVGAGI. The CDR3: CASSYSTGGSSPLHF. CDR3 coding DNA: TGTGCCAGCAGTTACTCGACAGGGGGAAGTTCACCCCTCCACTTT.

The genes are TRBV27 and TRBJ2-3, with 8 positions matching TRBD2. CDR3 length: 21 amino acids. The V gene end was trimmed by 1 base and the J gene end by 1 base; junction bases not matched to a gene: 19. Germline V gene data show CDR1 as MNHEY and CDR2 as SMNVEV (reference sequence). This chain's CDR3 is CASSLFSPFASGWSGTDTQYF. The CDR3 DNA is TGTGCCAGCAGTTTATTCTCCCCTTTCGCTAGCGGGTGGTCTGGCACAGATACGCAGTATTTT.

The chain couples TRBV9 to TRBJ2-3, with 11 nucleotides matching TRBD2. The CDR3 runs to 18 residues. Germline CDR1 is SGDLS and CDR2 is YYNGEE. The trim removed 3 bases at V and 0 bases at J, leaving 9 bases unmatched. DNA for the CDR3: TGTGCCAGCAGCGCTACTAGCGGGAGTTTAACTAGCACAGATACGCAGTATTTT. Amino acids: CASSATSGSLTSTDTQYF.

Worth noting for this clone: The sample has other DNA sequences that encode this CDR3 too. The V call is TRBV15, the J call TRBJ1-1; TRBD1 might be the D (6 bases). Looked up from germline, CDR1 is LNHNV and CDR2 is YYDKDF (reference sequence). The ends were cut back, 3 bases at V and 1 base at J, with 6 bases in the middle. This CDR3 has 13 amino acids. The CDR3 DNA reads TGTGCCACCAGCAGGGACAGGAACACTGAAGCTTTCTTT. Amino acids: CATSRDRNTEAFF. Combining the CDR3 with reference TRBV15 and TRBJ1-1 gives the whole variable domain DAMVIQNPRYQVTQFGKPVTLSCSQTLNHNVMYWYQQKSSQAPKLLFHYYDKDFNNEADTPDNFQSRRPNTSFCFLDIRSPGLGDTAMYLCATSRDRNTEAFFGQGTRLTVV.

This clone showed up just a few times. This chain links TRBV6-5 with TRBJ2-3; the D gene is possibly TRBD2 (6 bases). The CDR3 has 14 amino acids. Trimming cost V 7 bases and J 1 base, with 12 bases left between them. Per germline, CDR1 MNHEY and CDR2 SVGAGI. The CDR3 DNA sequence: TGTGCCAGCACTGTGGGACTCGGCACAGATACGCAGTATTTT. Translating gives CASTVGLGTDTQYF.

This clone was seen a handful of times. Here the CDR3 reads CASSLGAIQGNTEAFF. The CDR3 DNA reads TGTGCCAGCAGCTTAGGGGCTATCCAGGGGAACACTGAAGCTTTCTTT. The chain recombines TRBV7-9 with TRBJ1-1, with D possibly TRBD1 on 5 matching bases. V dropped 1 base and J dropped 1 base, with 13 bases sitting between them. This CDR3 contains 16 residues. The germline V gene has CDR1 SEHNR and CDR2 FQNEAQ (reference sequence).

In this sample, this clone turned up once. The gene calls are TRBV5-1 and TRBJ2-7, with 8 nucleotides matching TRBD2. The CDR3 length is 12 residues. The germline V gene has CDR1 SGHRS and CDR2 YFSETQ. V lost 4 bases and J lost 6; bases outside the gene matches: 3. The CDR3: CASSREGVEQYF. The CDR3 DNA is TGCGCCAGCAGCCGGGAGGGTGTCGAGCAGTACTTC.

The chain is built from TRBV5-1 and TRBJ2-7; tentative D call: TRBD2 (6 bases). Germline CDR1 reads SGHRS; CDR2 reads YFSETQ. The CDR3 runs to 15 residues. V was cut by 2 bases and J by 2 bases, with 14 bases left in between. The CDR3 coding sequence is TGCGCCAGCAGCTTCGTGGCGGGACCGGCCTACGAGCAGTACTTC. Its protein is CASSFVAGPAYEQYF.

The V call is TRBV6-5, the J call TRBJ2-2; 7 bases fit TRBD1. The CDR3 runs 13 residues. Germline-derived CDR1 and CDR2 are MNHEY and SVGAGI. V lost 4 bases and J lost 7; bases outside the gene matches: 3. The CDR3 DNA reads as TGTGCCAGCAGTTGGGCAGGGGGCGGGGAGCTGTTTTTT. Residues: CASSWAGGGELFF.

The gene calls are TRBV28 and TRBJ2-7, with 7 positions matching TRBD2. The V gene end was trimmed by 5 bases and the J gene end by 3 bases; junction bases not matched to a gene: 7. The CDR3 is made up of 14 amino acids. Looked up from germline, CDR1 is MDHEN and CDR2 is SYDVKM. CDR3 loop: CASSRASGLYEQYF. CDR3 sequence (DNA): TGTGCCAGCAGTCGGGCTAGCGGCCTCTACGAGCAGTACTTC.

The chain employs TRBV9 and TRBJ1-5, with D unclear. Per the germline V gene, CDR1 is SGDLS and CDR2 is YYNGEE. Trimming pared 0 bases from V and 4 bases from J, leaving 17 bases between. CDR3 size: 17 residues. CDR3 loop: CASSVESQTEENQPQHF. The CDR3 nucleotides are TGTGCCAGCAGCGTAGAGTCCCAGACCGAGGAGAATCAGCCCCAGCATTTT. Supplemented by reference TRBV9 and TRBJ1-5, the full variable domain reads DSGVTQTPKHLITATGQRVTLRCSPRSGDLSVYWYQQSLDQGLQFLIQYYNGEERAKGNILERFSAQQFPDLHSELNLSSLELGDSALYFCASSVESQTEENQPQHFGDGTRLSIL.

J is TRBJ2-2 and V is TRBV7-6; the D gene is possibly TRBD2 (5 bases). Germline-derived CDR1 and CDR2 are SGHVS and FNYEAQ. V was cut by 2 bases and J by 0 bases, with 10 bases left in between. The CDR3 runs to 16 residues. The CDR3 DNA reads as TGTGCCAGCAGCTTAAGGAGCGGCTCGAACACCGGGGAGCTGTTTTTT. Translated, it gives CASSLRSGSNTGELFF.

This clone has just a few counts. The J gene is TRBJ2-5, the V gene TRBV2; D is perhaps TRBD2 (5 bases). V lost 6 bases, J lost 0 bases, and 11 bases lay in between. CDR3 length equals 14 residues. Germline CDR1 SNHLY, CDR2 FYNNEI. The CDR3 DNA sequence: TGTGCCAGCAGCCTAAAGCGGTACCAAGAGACCCAGTACTTC. Amino acid sequence: CASSLKRYQETQYF.

This chain uses TRBV4-1 with TRBJ2-5; TRBD2 matches at 7 bases. This CDR3 is 14 amino acids long. After removal of 5 bases from V and 1 base from J, the junction contained 4 bases not matched to a gene. The germline V gene has CDR1 MGHRA and CDR2 YSYEKL. The CDR3 is CASSIAGRQETQYF. The CDR3 DNA follows: TGCGCCAGCAGCATAGCGGGTCGCCAAGAGACCCAGTACTTC.

J is TRBJ2-1 and V is TRBV29-1; 8 bases agree with TRBD1. This CDR3 region has 12 residues. CDR1 is SQVTM and CDR2 is ANQGSEA in the germline V gene. With 7 bases clipped from V and 6 bases from J, the junction kept 5 bases outside the gene matches. The CDR3 loop is CSADRGTNEQFF. In nucleotides, the CDR3 is TGCAGCGCCGACAGGGGAACCAATGAGCAGTTCTTC.

The J gene is TRBJ2-7, the V gene TRBV7-2; a possible D gene is TRBD2 (5 bases). The CDR3 covers 13 residues. The ends were cut back, 0 bases at V and 6 bases at J, with 9 bases in the middle. In germline, CDR1 is SGHTA, CDR2 FQGNSA. Here the CDR3 DNA reads TGTGCCAGCAGCTTAGCCGGGGTGGGCGAGCAGTACTTC. This codes for CASSLAGVGEQYF. The whole variable domain, remainder taken from reference TRBV7-2 and TRBJ2-7, is GAGVSQSPSNKVTEKGKDVELRCDPISGHTALYWYRQSLGQGLEFLIYFQGNSAPDKSGLPSDRFSAERTGGSVSTLTIQRTQQEDSAVYLCASSLAGVGEQYFGPGTRLTVT.

The chain uses TRBV7-2 and TRBJ2-7, with TRBD2 matching 10 bases. CDR3 length: 14 residues. Germline CDR1 reads SGHTA; CDR2 reads FQGNSA. Unmatched junction bases numbered 3, after V lost 6 bases and J lost 1 base. Written as DNA, the CDR3 is TGTGCCAGCAGACTAGCGGGAAGGTCCTACGAGCAGTACTTC. This encodes CASRLAGRSYEQYF.

The chain joins TRBV4-1 to TRBJ2-1; the D is unclear. Trimming removed 5 bases from V and 4 bases from J, with 18 bases in between. This CDR3 comprises 16 residues. From germline, CDR1 is MGHRA and CDR2 YSYEKL. CDR3 DNA sequence: TGCGCCAGCAGCTCCACTCTAAGAACAGCTTACAATGAGCAGTTCTTC. Encoded protein: CASSSTLRTAYNEQFF.